This TCR beta chain was sequenced in a study of CD8 T cells in ankylosing spondylitis. Study-wide points: Previously reported in reactive arthritis synovial fluid and blood were some of the motif variants. Reportedly, matched ankylosing spondylitis synovial fluid was significantly enriched for disease-linked clones. Disease-linked clones bore a CD8+ phenotype, appearing relatively rarely in peripheral blood. It appeared that ankylosing spondylitis blood was characterized by a TCR beta motif of several highly homologous variants.

The CDR3 is made up of 15 amino acids. Germline loops: CDR1 MNHNS, CDR2 SASEGT. The junction had 9 bases not matched to a gene; V was cut back by 6 bases and J by 4 bases. Quantitative 5'-RACE with molecular barcodes was used to make the TCR beta libraries. One entry per CDR3 protein results from TCRdb running MiXCR on the 5' RACE reads. This table holds about 420,000 distinct CDR3 sequences, approximately 20% found once. A note on this clonotype: Its antigen remains unknown.

The receptor comes from a male donor with ankylosing spondylitis. The sequencing sample was made of blood, either unsorted or a sorted T cell fraction (not recorded which). This chain links TRBV6-1 with TRBJ1-5, with TRBD1 matching 7 bases. CDR3 in amino acids: CASSGRQGVNQPQHF. CDR3 nucleotide sequence: TGTGCCAGCAGCGGACGACAGGGAGTTAATCAGCCCCAGCATTTT.